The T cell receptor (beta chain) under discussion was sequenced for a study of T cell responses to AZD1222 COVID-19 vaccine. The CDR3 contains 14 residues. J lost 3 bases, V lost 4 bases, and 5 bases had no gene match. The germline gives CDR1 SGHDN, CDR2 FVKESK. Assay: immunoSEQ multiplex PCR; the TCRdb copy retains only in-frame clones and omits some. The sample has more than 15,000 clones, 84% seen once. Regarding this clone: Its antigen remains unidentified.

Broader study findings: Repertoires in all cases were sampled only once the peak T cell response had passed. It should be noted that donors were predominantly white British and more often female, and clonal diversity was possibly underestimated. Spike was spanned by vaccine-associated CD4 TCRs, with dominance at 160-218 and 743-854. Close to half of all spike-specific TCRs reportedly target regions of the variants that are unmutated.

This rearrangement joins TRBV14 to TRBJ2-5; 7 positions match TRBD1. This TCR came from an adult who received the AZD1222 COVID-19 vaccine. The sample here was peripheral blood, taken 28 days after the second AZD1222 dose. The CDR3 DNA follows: TGTGCCAGCAGCCCCCGGACAGGAAAAGAGACCCAGTACTTC. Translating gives CASSPRTGKETQYF. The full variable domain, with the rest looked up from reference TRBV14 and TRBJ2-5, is EAGVTQFPSHSVIEKGQTVTLRCDPISGHDNLYWYRRVMGKEIKFLLHFVKESKQDESGMPNNRFLAERTGGTYSTLKVQPAELEDSGVYFCASSPRTGKETQYFGPGTRLLVL.